These T cell receptor beta chains were read from a single sample in a study of OX40 agonist ivuxolimab in advanced cancers. This table comes from immunoSEQ multiplex PCR, and its TCRdb copy is limited to in-frame clones, with some not included. The sample records around 39,000 clones, roughly 90% being singletons. The sample consisted of CD4+ or CD8+ T cells sorted from blood, taken in a trial of the OX40 agonist ivuxolimab. All receptors come from an adult with an advanced solid tumor such as melanoma, head and neck, liver or kidney cancer. The CDR3 runs from the conserved cysteine through the conserved F or W. D genes are given only for firm matches.

j_gene: TRBJ1-1
d_gene: NA
v_gene: TRBV6-6
CDR3aa: CASSFNRDTEAFF

j_gene: TRBJ2-3
d_gene: NA
v_gene: TRBV5-1
CDR3aa: CASSLGLVADTQYF

j_gene: TRBJ2-5
d_gene: TRBD1
v_gene: TRBV18
CDR3aa: CASAGTVQETQYF

j_gene: TRBJ1-4
d_gene: NA
v_gene: TRBV6-1
CDR3aa: CASSELALNEKLFF

j_gene: TRBJ1-5
d_gene: NA
v_gene: TRBV9
CDR3aa: CASSPFVEPHQPQHF

j_gene: TRBJ2-1
d_gene: TRBD2
v_gene: TRBV5-6
CDR3aa: CASSLGLAGVANEQFF

j_gene: TRBJ1-5
d_gene: TRBD1
v_gene: TRBV6-5
CDR3aa: CASSPTGGNQPQHF

j_gene: TRBJ2-7
d_gene: TRBD1
v_gene: TRBV7-8
CDR3aa: CASSSPLTGAYEQYF

j_gene: TRBJ2-4
d_gene: TRBD2
v_gene: TRBV6-1
CDR3aa: CASSGRASGNQNIQYF

j_gene: TRBJ1-5
d_gene: NA
v_gene: TRBV10-3
CDR3aa: CAISERGPHQPQHF

j_gene: TRBJ2-5
d_gene: TRBD1
v_gene: TRBV11-3
CDR3aa: CASSPDRGKSETQYF

j_gene: TRBJ2-3
d_gene: TRBD2
v_gene: TRBV18
CDR3aa: CASSPRTSGGEDTQYF

j_gene: TRBJ2-3
d_gene: NA
v_gene: TRBV7-3
CDR3aa: CASSFRPGDTQYF

j_gene: TRBJ1-1
d_gene: NA
v_gene: TRBV4-1
CDR3aa: CASSQDPFSVRTEAFF

j_gene: TRBJ2-5
d_gene: NA
v_gene: TRBV9
CDR3aa: CASSPPPGWGETQYF

j_gene: TRBJ1-2
d_gene: TRBD1
v_gene: TRBV4-2
CDR3aa: CASSLTGIGYTF

j_gene: TRBJ1-1
d_gene: TRBD1
v_gene: TRBV27
CDR3aa: CASRFRGLNTEAFF

j_gene: TRBJ2-7
d_gene: NA
v_gene: TRBV18
CDR3aa: CASSPGGAKYEQYF

j_gene: TRBJ2-3
d_gene: NA
v_gene: TRBV4-2
CDR3aa: CASSQRSSDPRQTQYF

j_gene: TRBJ2-3
d_gene: TRBD1
v_gene: TRBV2
CDR3aa: CASKGQGANTDTQYF

j_gene: TRBJ2-7
d_gene: TRBD2
v_gene: TRBV10-3
CDR3aa: CAIKASGAGEQYF

j_gene: TRBJ1-6
d_gene: TRBD1
v_gene: TRBV5-4
CDR3aa: CASSRTGTGGLPPLHF

j_gene: TRBJ2-2
d_gene: NA
v_gene: TRBV4-2
CDR3aa: CASSLRGGGNTGELFF

j_gene: TRBJ2-5
d_gene: NA
v_gene: TRBV9
CDR3aa: CASSVSGQQETQYF

j_gene: TRBJ1-1
d_gene: TRBD1
v_gene: TRBV27
CDR3aa: CASSPRQGVMFYFF

j_gene: TRBJ2-7
d_gene: TRBD2
v_gene: TRBV18
CDR3aa: CASSPGLAGDEQYF

j_gene: TRBJ2-7
d_gene: TRBD1
v_gene: TRBV5-8
CDR3aa: CASSTGQGARWGHEQYF

j_gene: TRBJ2-7
d_gene: TRBD2
v_gene: TRBV4-1
CDR3aa: CASSLKALLASGSGYEQYF

j_gene: TRBJ1-1
d_gene: TRBD1
v_gene: TRBV7-9
CDR3aa: CASSYSPGQGTEAFF

j_gene: TRBJ2-5
d_gene: TRBD2
v_gene: TRBV7-9
CDR3aa: CASSSRLAVETQYF

j_gene: TRBJ1-1
d_gene: NA
v_gene: TRBV5-1
CDR3aa: CASSLERLNTEAFF

j_gene: TRBJ2-2
d_gene: NA
v_gene: TRBV18
CDR3aa: CASSPPGHRTGELFF

j_gene: TRBJ1-2
d_gene: NA
v_gene: TRBV19
CDR3aa: CASSPPDHRRGGYTF